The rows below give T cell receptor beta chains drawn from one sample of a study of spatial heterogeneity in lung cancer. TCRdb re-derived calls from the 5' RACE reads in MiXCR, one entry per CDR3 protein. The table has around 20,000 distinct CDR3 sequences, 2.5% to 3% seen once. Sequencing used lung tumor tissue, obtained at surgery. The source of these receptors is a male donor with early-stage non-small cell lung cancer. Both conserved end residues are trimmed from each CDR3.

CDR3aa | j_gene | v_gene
ASNEGIMENTEAF | TRBJ1-1 | TRBV6-2/TRBV6-3
ASSQDWAGGGNYGYT | TRBJ1-2 | TRBV4-3
ASRLASGSPTYEQY | TRBJ2-7 | TRBV27
ASSFAQTGRIYGYT | TRBJ1-2 | TRBV12-3/TRBV12-4
ASSLDRLGTEAF | TRBJ1-1 | TRBV6-5
ASSTGLAGYYEQY | TRBJ2-7 | TRBV5-1
ASSAGQGRNQPQH | TRBJ1-5 | TRBV9
ASSQDTETSCLKVETQY | TRBJ2-5 | TRBV3-2
ASSRTGLSYEQY | TRBJ2-7 | TRBV27
ASRQGQRETQY | TRBJ2-5 | TRBV6-1
ASSYSSWATDTQY | TRBJ2-3 | TRBV6-5
ASSYTGRGLTEAF | TRBJ1-1 | TRBV6-6
ASSPPGQGIGQPQH | TRBJ1-5 | TRBV18
ASSLAGLAGATETQY | TRBJ2-5 | TRBV7-8
ASSQVGGSGYEQY | TRBJ2-7 | TRBV4-1
ASSPSFDKEREAF | TRBJ1-1 | TRBV4-1
ASSPEVSGNSPLH | TRBJ1-6 | TRBV7-2
AVGGQGNEQF | TRBJ2-1 | TRBV10-3
ASSPGEKLF | TRBJ1-4 | TRBV7-2
SVERGKGDEQF | TRBJ2-1 | TRBV29-1
ASKAPANEKLF | TRBJ1-4 | TRBV6-5
ASSTGAQPQH | TRBJ1-5 | TRBV6-5
SVEDRAGAQEQY | TRBJ2-7 | TRBV29-1
ASSDRLYQPQH | TRBJ1-5 | TRBV6-5
ASSREQFGSPLH | TRBJ1-6 | TRBV6-1
ASSPPLGGRTTDTQY | TRBJ2-3 | TRBV28
ASREAADTQY | TRBJ2-3 | TRBV5-1
ASRGTRQAGELF | TRBJ2-2 | TRBV12-3/TRBV12-4
ASSIAPGYEQF | TRBJ2-1 | TRBV19
SVGQGGWTEAF | TRBJ1-1 | TRBV29-1
ASSQDRGSGNTIY | TRBJ1-3 | TRBV7-2
ATGMGETQY | TRBJ2-5 | TRBV24-1
ASSLVPGASYEQY | TRBJ2-7 | TRBV5-1
ATSLGTSGANVLT | TRBJ2-6 | TRBV24-1
ASSLQGTTEAF | TRBJ1-1 | TRBV7-2
ASSATKGLSRYNEQF | TRBJ2-1 | TRBV10-2
SASQGFGYT | TRBJ1-2 | TRBV20-1
ASSNDMNTEAF | TRBJ1-1 | TRBV14
ASSQEGPTNEKLF | TRBJ1-4 | TRBV4-2
SAMTTAGEKLF | TRBJ1-4 | TRBV20-1
ASSLGGPGTSSTDTQY | TRBJ2-3 | TRBV7-9
AWGEKGPSNEKLF | TRBJ1-4 | TRBV30
ASSILAGGSEQY | TRBJ2-7 | TRBV19
ASSLAGGLWEQY | TRBJ2-7 | TRBV3-1
ASSSEITDTQY | TRBJ2-3 | TRBV7-3